The entry below gives a single T cell receptor beta chain sequence along with its context. What it binds is unknown. This specimen comes from a study of T cell repertoires in cytomegalovirus infection. Trimming stripped 6 bases from V and 1 base from J, with 15 bases between. Germline V gene data show CDR1 as SQVTM and CDR2 as ANQGSEA. CDR3 length equals 14 residues. TCRdb fed the reads into MiXCR, producing one record per CDR3 protein. The sample records around 900,000 distinct CDR3 sequences, approximately 33% being singletons. Whole-study results and caveats: Dominating the ex vivo response were TCR beta clonotypes that were CMV-specific and HLA-C-restricted. There were carriers of CMV plus the relevant HLA, and cumulative public TCR beta family frequency identified them.

V and J are TRBV29-1 and TRBJ1-1; D is undetermined. The sequence came from a human donor in good health (CMV status not recorded). Some clones in this sample may be carry-over from other donors' samples. The specimen was cultured CD8+ T cells from PBMCs, collected from culture after CMV antigen stimulation. CDR3 region: CSVLDFDENTEAFF. The CDR3 region has the DNA TGCAGCGTCCTCGACTTTGACGAGAACACTGAAGCTTTCTTT.